The clone carrying this TCR beta chain was seen ten or more times. Its specificity is not known. The record originates from a study of esophageal squamous cell carcinoma under preoperative chemotherapy. Study observations and caveats: After treatment, tumor-infiltrating lymphocytes apparently came partly from blood T cells. Clonal contraction, more than amplification, hit abundant clones after paclitaxel-nedaplatin.

TCRdb used MiXCR to reprocess the PCR reads, holding one entry per CDR3 protein. The sample includes roughly 9,600 distinct CDR3 sequences, around half of them seen just once. Time point defined: after preoperative PTX-NDP chemotherapy. Per germline, CDR1 SGHTA and CDR2 FQGNSA. V gave up 8 bases and J gave up 10 bases; unmatched junction bases: 12. The CDR3 loop spans 14 amino acids. The clonotype comes from a human donor with esophageal squamous cell carcinoma. The donor label of this sample is uncertain. This specimen was acquired from a patient given preoperative chemotherapy. V is TRBV7-2 and J is TRBJ2-1, with 9 bases that match TRBD2. CDR3 amino acids: CASRPTSGNYEQFF. The CDR3 DNA reads as TGTGCCAGCCGACCGACTAGCGGTAACTACGAGCAGTTCTTC.